The source of this T cell receptor (beta chain) is a study of blood T cells in healthy people across ages. This clonotype has a handful of counts. Next came a second PCR, run for roughly 6 to 11 cycles, which used a sample-barcoded 5' primer along with a J-beta primer mix. TCRdb reanalysed the 5' RACE reads using MiXCR and keeps one entry per CDR3 protein. The table has approximately 800,000 distinct CDR3 sequences, approximately 24% seen once. V lost 4 bases and J lost 4, with 13 bases in between. The CDR3 is 15 amino acids. From germline, CDR1 is SNHLY and CDR2 FYNNEI. The same data also went into a second study, on T cells of mothers and their children.

The V and J genes are TRBV2 and TRBJ1-4; the D gene is possibly TRBD1 (6 bases). The receptor was isolated from a boy aged 5-17 years in good health. The sample comprised blood. CDR3 nucleotides: TGTGCCAGCAGTGCCGAGACAGGAGTTAATGAAAAACTGTTTTTT. It codes for CASSAETGVNEKLFF.